The clone carrying this TCR beta chain was seen a handful of times. Its antigen is not identified. The CDR3 runs to 10 residues. Germline V lookup: CDR1 MNHNY, CDR2 SVGAGI (reference sequence). Trimming cost V 6 bases and J 9 bases, with 6 bases left between them. Sequencing targeted expressed TCRB transcripts, as all isolated RNA had been reverse transcribed. The method was immunoSEQ multiplex PCR; TCRdb's version includes in-frame clones alone and lacks a portion of them. Here the sample spans about 340,000 clones, roughly 9% being singletons. This sample was taken from a study of beta chain features in type 1 diabetes. Study-wide results and caveats: Moderately but significantly shorter TCRB CDR3s were found in Type 1 diabetes patients in all four CD4+ subsets.

The sequenced sample was central memory CD4+ T cells from blood. The sequence was collected from a man aged 25 to 45 with type 1 diabetes. V is TRBV6-6 and J is TRBJ2-1, with D tentatively TRBD2 (5 bases). CDR3 in DNA: TGTGCCAGCAGCGAGGGTGAGCAGTTCTTC. Amino acids: CASSEGEQFF.